The 21 T cell receptor beta chains below come from one sample, sequenced in a study of OX40 agonist ivuxolimab in advanced cancers. Generated by immunoSEQ multiplex PCR, the TCRdb table keeps only in-frame clones and is missing some. The sample carries around 35,000 clones, about 81% recorded once. The sample here was CD4+ or CD8+ T cells sorted from blood, taken in a trial of the OX40 agonist ivuxolimab. The source of these receptors is an adult with an advanced solid tumor such as melanoma, head and neck, liver or kidney cancer.

Here the CDR3 reads CASLQGAGQPQHF. CDR3 in DNA: TGTGCCAGCCTTCAGGGGGCAGGTCAGCCCCAGCATTTT. The gene calls are TRBV6-5 and TRBJ1-5; TRBD1 matches 8 bases. The CDR3 sequence is 13 residues long. Germline V gene lookup returns CDR1 MNHEY and CDR2 SVGAGI. The J segment lost 6 bases and the V segment lost 8 bases, leaving 6 bases of the junction unmatched.

The V and J genes are TRBV10-3 and TRBJ1-1; a weak D match, TRBD1 (6 bases). The germline V gene encodes CDR1 ENHRY and CDR2 SYGVKD. The CDR3 runs 12 residues. The germline V and J ends were trimmed by 10 bases and 8 bases, with 17 bases remaining between them. Here the CDR3 reads CASSRGQSEAFF. The CDR3 bases are TGTGCCAGCTCTCGTGGACAGAGCGAAGCTTTCTTT.

J is TRBJ1-2 and V is TRBV7-9, with D possibly matching TRBD1 (5 bases). The germline gives CDR1 SEHNR, CDR2 FQNEAQ (reference sequence). The CDR3 spans 16 residues. V was trimmed by 1 base and J by 7 bases, leaving 19 bases between them. This CDR3 is CASSLVGREGESGYTF. Written as DNA, the CDR3 is TGTGCCAGCAGCTTAGTGGGCAGAGAAGGGGAATCTGGCTACACCTTC.

This sequence joins TRBV28 and TRBJ1-2, with a tentative D call TRBD1 (5 bases). The CDR3 is 15 residues long. CDR1 is MDHEN and CDR2 is SYDVKM in the germline V gene. Trimming left V 4 bases short and J 7 bases short, with 19 bases between. CDR3 protein: CASSYIAAGRSGYTF. CDR3 bases: TGTGCCAGCAGTTACATCGCGGCAGGGAGGAGTGGCTACACCTTC.

The rearrangement joins TRBV29-1 to TRBJ1-2, with no clear D. Germline values: CDR1 SQVTM, CDR2 ANQGSEA. This CDR3 spans 13 amino acids. Deletions cut 1 base from V and 7 bases from J, with 13 bases between. The CDR3 coding sequence is TGCAGCGTTGAAGCCGGCCGGGAAGGTGGCTACACCTTC. Residues: CSVEAGREGGYTF.

The chain combines TRBV2 with TRBJ1-4; D may be TRBD1 (6 bases). The CDR3 runs 13 residues. With 8 bases removed from V and 7 bases from J, the gap between germline ends came to 14 bases. The germline V gene has CDR1 SNHLY and CDR2 FYNNEI. DNA of the CDR3: TGTGCCAGCCAACGCAGGGGAGGTGAAAAACTGTTTTTT. It codes for CASQRRGGEKLFF.

This chain connects TRBV5-8 to TRBJ2-2; a weak D match, TRBD1 (6 bases). Germline V gene sequence: CDR1 SGHTS, CDR2 YDEGEE. The CDR3 is made up of 14 amino acids. The V gene lost 7 bases and the J gene lost 6 bases, with 16 bases spanning the gap. CDR3 loop: CASCKGERAGELFF. The CDR3 coding sequence is TGTGCCAGCTGCAAGGGGGAGCGCGCCGGGGAGCTGTTTTTT.

The chain couples TRBV9 to TRBJ1-3; no clear D. The V and J ends lost 0 bases and 4 bases respectively, with 14 bases between them. Germline CDR1 reads SGDLS; CDR2 reads YYNGEE. This CDR3 contains 16 residues. The DNA for the CDR3 is TGTGCCAGCAGCGTAGCTACGGGCCCGGGAGGAAACACCATATATTTT. Translation: CASSVATGPGGNTIYF.

The CDR3, as DNA: TGCGCCAGCAGCCTGCAACAGGGGGGAGAGACCCAGTACTTC. The encoded protein is CASSLQQGGETQYF. The chain couples TRBV4-1 to TRBJ2-5; TRBD1 aligns across 8 bases. The germline CDR1 and CDR2 sequences are MGHRA and YSYEKL. CDR3 length equals 14 residues. The V gene end was trimmed by 4 bases and the J gene end by 4 bases; junction bases not matched to a gene: 5.

This chain uses TRBV7-8 with TRBJ2-2; TRBD1 agrees at 7 bases. CDR1 and CDR2 (germline): SGHVS, FQNEAQ. CDR3 length: 15 amino acids. V was clipped by 1 base and J by 5 bases; unmatched bases: 4. CDR3 protein: CASSLVQGPTGELFF. The CDR3 DNA reads TGTGCCAGCAGCTTAGTACAGGGGCCAACCGGGGAGCTGTTTTTT.

This clone has only a few counts. The rearrangement joins TRBV19 to TRBJ1-1, with TRBD1 identical over 8 bases. The CDR3 contains 14 residues. CDR1 is LNHDA, CDR2 SQIVND, per germline (reference sequence). Trimming removed 3 bases from V and 7 bases from J; junction bases left unmatched: 7. CDR3 DNA: TGTGCCAGTAGTATCGCAGGGGGCTATAGTGAAGCTTTCTTT. This translates into CASSIAGGYSEAFF.

The chain has TRBV19 and TRBJ1-5; tentative D call: TRBD1 (5 bases). Germline CDR1 is LNHDA and CDR2 is SQIVND (reference sequence). The ends were cut back, 4 bases at V and 6 bases at J, with 19 bases in the middle. CDR3 size: 16 residues. The CDR3 nucleotides are TGTGCCAGTAGTAGCAGGGATCGGGGGGTAGGTCAGCCCCAGCATTTT. Translated, it gives CASSSRDRGVGQPQHF.

The chain employs TRBV5-1 and TRBJ2-3; TRBD2 matches 8 bases. Losses at the gene ends were 4 bases for V and 5 bases for J; bases not matched to a gene: 15. The CDR3 covers 17 residues. CDR1 and CDR2 from the germline V gene are SGHRS and YFSETQ. The CDR3: CASSAQAGAPRGDTQYF. CDR3 coding DNA: TGCGCCAGCAGCGCCCAAGCGGGAGCCCCTAGGGGAGATACGCAGTATTTT.

The chain couples TRBV10-2 to TRBJ2-5; maybe TRBD1 (5 bases). Deletions cut 10 bases from V and 4 bases from J, with 19 bases between. From germline, CDR1 is WSHSY and CDR2 SAAADI. The length of the CDR3 is 14 residues. In nucleotides, the CDR3 is TGCGCCACCAGGGATTGGGGATCTCGAGAGACCCAGTACTTC. Translation gives CATRDWGSRETQYF.

This chain connects TRBV18 to TRBJ2-2; 11 bases fit TRBD2. The V gene's germline CDR1 is KGHSH and CDR2 LQKENI. The ends lost 3 bases at V and 7 bases at J; junction bases unmatched: 7. CDR3 length equals 16 residues. CDR3 protein: CASSPTSGRLFGELFF. The CDR3 region has the DNA TGTGCCAGCTCACCCACTAGCGGGAGATTGTTCGGGGAGCTGTTTTTT.

The chain links TRBV6-5 to TRBJ2-2; the D gene is possibly TRBD1 (6 bases). V was trimmed by 6 bases and J by 6 bases, leaving 17 bases between them. This CDR3 is 15 amino acids long. Germline assignment: CDR1 MNHEY and CDR2 SVGAGI. CDR3 region: CASRPVTGFSGELFF. The DNA of the CDR3 is TGTGCCAGCAGACCCGTGACAGGCTTTTCCGGGGAGCTGTTTTTT.

The CDR3 DNA follows: TGTGCCAGCAGCCCGGGGACAGCCCTCTATGGCTACACCTTC. Protein product: CASSPGTALYGYTF. The V gene is TRBV7-2, the J gene TRBJ1-2; 7 bases are shared with TRBD1. V trimming: 5 bases; J trimming: 4 bases; junction bases outside the gene matches: 7. Germline loops: CDR1 SGHTA, CDR2 FQGNSA. CDR3 length: 14 residues.

The chain links TRBV5-4 to TRBJ1-2, with 7 bases identical to TRBD1. This CDR3 region has 13 residues. J lost 3 bases, V lost 4 bases, and 3 bases had no gene match. Per the germline V gene, CDR1 is SGHNT and CDR2 is YYREEE (reference sequence). The CDR3 spells CASSRGGDYGYTF. The DNA of the CDR3 is TGTGCCAGCAGCAGAGGGGGCGACTATGGCTACACCTTC.

The J gene is TRBJ1-6, the V gene TRBV10-3; a weak D match, TRBD1 (6 bases). V was trimmed by 6 bases and J by 6 bases, leaving 12 bases between them. The germline CDR1 and CDR2 sequences are ENHRY and SYGVKD. This CDR3 spans 14 amino acids. The CDR3 DNA follows: TGTGCCATCAGCGCAGGGGTAACTAATTCACCCCTCCACTTT. This codes for CAISAGVTNSPLHF.

This clone was counted only a few times. The chain carries TRBV30 and TRBJ1-2; D unresolved. The CDR3 sequence is 13 residues long. Germline loops: CDR1 GTSNPN, CDR2 SVGIG (reference sequence). V shed 0 bases and J shed 8 bases, with 13 bases lying between them. CDR3 nucleotides: TGTGCCTGGAGTGTGGGGAGGTCTCAAGGCTACACCTTC. It specifies CAWSVGRSQGYTF.

The chain is built from TRBV5-1 and TRBJ2-7; 11 bases line up with TRBD2. Germline loops: CDR1 SGHRS, CDR2 YFSETQ. Trimming took 0 bases from V and 3 from J; bases not matched to a gene: 2. The CDR3 runs to 15 residues. This CDR3 is CASSLGLAGIYEQYF. In DNA, the CDR3 is TGCGCCAGCAGCTTGGGACTAGCGGGAATCTACGAGCAGTACTTC.